The 27 T cell receptor beta chains below all came from one sample that was sequenced in a study of shared clonotypes between healthy human individuals. Measured with immunoSEQ multiplex PCR; TCRdb has only the in-frame clones, and not every one. Among 2,500,000 or so clones listed, over 85% were seen once. Sequencing was done on a sample of naive CD4+ T cells from PBMCs. Subset indicated: CD45RA+ positively selected. The receptors stem from a man younger than 35 in good health. Some clones in this sample may be carry-over from other donors' samples.

The chain has TRBV11-1 and TRBJ1-2, with 7 bases lining up with TRBD1. The CDR3 is made up of 16 amino acids. V gave up 0 bases and J gave up 2 bases; unmatched junction bases: 6. In germline, CDR1 is SGHAT, CDR2 FQDESV (reference sequence). Here the CDR3 reads CASSLASTGANYGYTF. The CDR3 DNA reads as TGTGCCAGCAGCTTAGCGAGTACAGGGGCAAACTATGGCTACACCTTC.

The chain recombines TRBV29-1 with TRBJ2-1, with 9 nucleotides matching TRBD2. This CDR3 has 14 residues. The V and J ends lost 7 bases and 4 bases, in that order; junction bases with no gene match: 8. CDR1 and CDR2 from the germline V gene are SQVTM and ANQGSEA. The CDR3 sequence: CSARGGRVYNEQFF. CDR3 in DNA: TGCAGCGCCCGTGGCGGGAGGGTATACAATGAGCAGTTCTTC.

The rearrangement links TRBV5-1 to TRBJ2-7, with 13 nucleotides matching TRBD2. Per the germline V gene, CDR1 is SGHRS and CDR2 is YFSETQ. The CDR3 length is 18 residues. J lost 8 bases, V lost 1 base, and 15 bases had no gene match. CDR3 protein: CASSLISGLAGPKRKQYF. In DNA, the CDR3 is TGCGCCAGCAGCTTGATCTCGGGACTAGCGGGACCTAAACGTAAGCAGTACTTC.

The chain uses TRBV10-2 and TRBJ2-7, with D maybe TRBD2 (6 bases). Germline assignment: CDR1 WSHSY and CDR2 SAAADI. The CDR3 is 14 amino acids. With 2 bases removed from V and 3 bases from J, the gap between germline ends came to 11 bases. In DNA, the CDR3 is TGCGCCAGCAGTGAGGTAGCGGAGTACTACGAGCAGTACTTC. Its protein is CASSEVAEYYEQYF.

The sample holds one count of this clone. The chain has TRBV19 and TRBJ2-3; D is perhaps TRBD2 (5 bases). The V and J ends lost 2 bases and 1 base respectively, with 10 bases between them. The CDR3 has 15 amino acids. In germline, CDR1 is LNHDA, CDR2 SQIVND (reference sequence). CDR3 in amino acids: CASSIPAGRTDTQYF. CDR3 nucleotide sequence: TGTGCCAGTAGTATACCGGCGGGCCGCACAGATACGCAGTATTTT.

V usage is TRBV7-2 and J usage is TRBJ2-7; no definite D call. Trimming left V 5 bases short and J 0 bases short, with 11 bases between. The CDR3 is 14 residues long. Germline CDR1 is SGHTA and CDR2 is FQGNSA. CDR3 protein: CASSPIPYSYEQYF. The CDR3 DNA is TGTGCCAGCAGCCCTATCCCCTACTCCTACGAGCAGTACTTC. The entire variable domain, with the rest obtained from reference TRBV7-2 and TRBJ2-7, is as follows: GAGVSQSPSNKVTEKGKDVELRCDPISGHTALYWYRQSLGQGLEFLIYFQGNSAPDKSGLPSDRFSAERTGGSVSTLTIQRTQQEDSAVYLCASSPIPYSYEQYFGPGTRLTVT.

V is TRBV5-4 and J is TRBJ1-1, with TRBD1 identical over 7 bases. The CDR3 sequence is 14 residues long. With V trimmed by 5 bases and J by 7 bases, 11 bases remained unmatched. From germline, CDR1 is SGHNT and CDR2 YYREEE (reference sequence). The CDR3 nucleotides are TGTGCCAGCAGGATCAAGGGGGCACCGGGTGAAGCTTTCTTT. This codes for CASRIKGAPGEAFF.

V and J are TRBV18 and TRBJ1-4; TRBD1 is a possible D gene (5 bases). V was clipped by 1 base and J by 7 bases, with 13 bases between them. CDR3 length equals 15 residues. Germline CDR1 is KGHSH and CDR2 is LQKENI. CDR3 in DNA: TGTGCCAGCTCACCACGGGGGGGAAGCGGTGAAAAACTGTTTTTT. It is translated as CASSPRGGSGEKLFF. The variable domain in full, completed from reference TRBV18 and TRBJ1-4, reads NAGVMQNPRHLVRRRGQEARLRCSPMKGHSHVYWYRQLPEEGLKFMVYLQKENIIDESGMPKERFSAEFPKEGPSILRIQQVVRGDSAAYFCASSPRGGSGEKLFFGSGTQLSVL.

The V and J genes are TRBV25-1 and TRBJ2-2, with 8 positions matching TRBD2. J lost 3 bases, V lost 6 bases, and 6 bases had no gene match. The length of the CDR3 is 15 residues. Germline V gene data show CDR1 as MGHDK and CDR2 as SYGVNS. CDR3 bases: TGTGCCAGCAGCCGGGGGGGGAAGGACACCGGGGAGCTGTTTTTT. Encoded protein: CASSRGGKDTGELFF.

V and J are TRBV7-8 and TRBJ2-7; D is uncertain. Germline V lookup: CDR1 SGHVS, CDR2 FQNEAQ. Trimming pared 4 bases from V and 0 bases from J, leaving 4 bases between. The CDR3 runs 12 residues. The CDR3 loop is CASSSSSYEQYF. In DNA form, the CDR3 reads TGTGCCAGCAGCTCGAGCTCCTACGAGCAGTACTTC.

This clone was counted once. The chain joins TRBV6-4 to TRBJ1-1; D unresolved. The CDR3 runs 13 residues. Germline V lookup: CDR1 MRHNA, CDR2 SNTAGT. The V end was cut by 5 bases, the J end by 1 base, with 8 bases between. This CDR3 is CASSRRGNTEAFF. The CDR3 region has the DNA TGTGCCAGCAGTCGACGAGGGAACACTGAAGCTTTCTTT.

A remark on this clone: The same CDR3 also results from other DNA sequences found in this sample. This chain connects TRBV7-2 to TRBJ2-7, with D unclear. V lost 1 base and J lost 3, with 7 bases in between. The CDR3 is made up of 13 amino acids. The germline V gene has CDR1 SGHTA and CDR2 FQGNSA. This CDR3 is CASSLGNHYEQYF. Written as DNA, the CDR3 is TGTGCCAGCAGCTTAGGTAACCACTACGAGCAGTACTTC.

This chain joins TRBV7-3 and TRBJ1-3; D is unclear. The CDR3 consists of 16 residues. Germline loops: CDR1 SGHTA, CDR2 FQGTGA. The V and J ends lost 0 bases and 4 bases respectively, with 13 bases between them. This chain's CDR3 is CASSLTARATGNTIYF. The CDR3 nucleotides are TGTGCCAGCAGCTTAACGGCCCGGGCTACAGGAAACACCATATATTTT.

The CDR3 protein is CASSFWSRSTAGELFF. Written as DNA, the CDR3 is TGTGCCAGCAGTTTCTGGTCCCGGTCGACGGCCGGGGAGCTGTTTTTT. The V and J genes are TRBV28 and TRBJ2-2; D uncertain. The CDR3 totals 16 residues. Germline CDR1 and CDR2: MDHEN and SYDVKM. V dropped 3 bases and J dropped 6 bases, with 17 bases sitting between them.

The chain recombines TRBV11-3 with TRBJ1-2, with D maybe TRBD1 (6 bases). The ends were cut back, 0 bases at V and 9 bases at J, with 14 bases in the middle. CDR3 length equals 14 residues. Germline V gene lookup returns CDR1 SGHNT and CDR2 YENEEA. Written as DNA, the CDR3 is TGTGCCAGCAGCTTAGATACATCAGGGGAAAGCTACACCTTC. It translates to CASSLDTSGESYTF.

This sequence joins TRBV6-5 and TRBJ2-7; TRBD2 agrees at 14 bases. CDR1 and CDR2 (germline): MNHEY, SVGAGI. V gave up 7 bases and J gave up 12 bases; unmatched junction bases: 8. The CDR3 totals 13 residues. CDR3 in amino acids: CASNRLAGGPVYF. The CDR3 nucleotides read TGTGCCAGCAACCGACTAGCGGGAGGGCCGGTGTACTTC.

This chain uses TRBV11-2 with TRBJ2-1, with 7 bases identical to TRBD2. Germline-derived CDR1 and CDR2 are SGHAT and FQNNGV. The V gene end was trimmed by 3 bases and the J gene end by 7 bases; junction bases not matched to a gene: 6. The CDR3 contains 14 residues. This CDR3 is CASSFSSAGNEQFF. In nucleotides, the CDR3 is TGTGCCAGCAGCTTCAGCTCAGCGGGAAATGAGCAGTTCTTC.

CDR3 residues: CASSFDAGASDTQYF. CDR3 coding DNA: TGTGCCAGCAGCTTCGATGCAGGGGCGTCAGATACGCAGTATTTT. This chain links TRBV11-2 with TRBJ2-3; maybe TRBD1 (6 bases). There are 15 residues in the CDR3. V was trimmed by 3 bases and J by 4 bases, leaving 14 bases between them. Germline CDR1 SGHAT, CDR2 FQNNGV.

As regards this clone: Other DNA sequences within the sample encode an identical CDR3. V is TRBV6-1 and J is TRBJ2-1; 11 bases match TRBD2. The length of the CDR3 is 15 residues. Germline values: CDR1 MNHNS, CDR2 SASEGT. V dropped 7 bases and J dropped 0; count of bases not matched to a gene: 2. The DNA for the CDR3 is TGTGCCAGCATCCTAGCGGGAGGCTCCTACAATGAGCAGTTCTTC. Translating gives CASILAGGSYNEQFF.

This rearrangement joins TRBV30 to TRBJ1-6, with D hard to call. From germline, CDR1 is GTSNPN and CDR2 SVGIG (reference sequence). This CDR3 is 14 amino acids long. Trimming took 4 bases from V and 0 from J, leaving 7 bases between them. The CDR3 spells CAWTRSSYNSPLHF. The CDR3 DNA sequence: TGTGCCTGGACGAGGAGCTCCTATAATTCACCCCTCCACTTT. The whole variable domain, remainder taken from reference TRBV30 and TRBJ1-6, is SQTIHQWPATLVQPVGSPLSLECTVEGTSNPNLYWYRQAAGRGLQLLFYSVGIGQISSEVPQNLSASRPQDRQFILSSKKLLLSDSGFYLCAWTRSSYNSPLHFGNGTRLTVT.

The chain couples TRBV30 to TRBJ2-5; possibly TRBD1 for D (6 bases). The J call is doubtful: the DNA matches TRBJ2-7 better. The CDR3 consists of 13 residues. Looked up from germline, CDR1 is GTSNPN and CDR2 is SVGIG (reference sequence). The CDR3 sequence is CAWSEGQTYEQYF. CDR3 DNA: TGTGCCTGGAGTGAAGGACAGACCTACGAGCAGTACTTC.

The table lists this clone with a count of one. This rearrangement joins TRBV28 to TRBJ1-6, with D possibly TRBD1 on 6 matching bases. This CDR3 is 17 amino acids long. Germline V gene sequence: CDR1 MDHEN, CDR2 SYDVKM. V gave up 5 bases and J gave up 2 bases, with 16 bases separating them. The CDR3 is CASSTRTVSTYNSPLHF. DNA for the CDR3: TGTGCCAGCAGTACCCGGACAGTGAGCACCTATAATTCACCCCTCCACTTT. Supplemented by reference TRBV28 and TRBJ1-6, the full variable domain reads DVKVTQSSRYLVKRTGEKVFLECVQDMDHENMFWYRQDPGLGLRLIYFSYDVKMKEKGDIPEGYSVSREKKERFSLILESASTNQTSMYLCASSTRTVSTYNSPLHFGNGTRLTVT.

V and J are TRBV7-6 and TRBJ2-7; D might be TRBD1 or TRBD2, each matching 6 bases. V lost 2 bases, J lost 2 bases, and 13 bases lay in between. This CDR3 contains 15 residues. Germline-derived CDR1 and CDR2 are SGHVS and FNYEAQ. CDR3 amino acids: CASSLYGGRTYEQYF. For the CDR3, the DNA is TGTGCCAGCAGCTTATATGGGGGGCGAACCTACGAGCAGTACTTC.

The chain couples TRBV7-6 to TRBJ1-4, with TRBD1 identical over 8 bases. The V and J ends lost 1 base and 4 bases, in that order; junction bases with no gene match: 8. There are 17 residues in the CDR3. Germline CDR1 SGHVS, CDR2 FNYEAQ. The CDR3, as DNA: TGTGCCAGCAGCTTAGTAGGTGGGACAGGACGTAATGAAAAACTGTTTTTT. It yields the protein CASSLVGGTGRNEKLFF.

The chain combines TRBV7-3 with TRBJ2-2; TRBD2 matches at 10 bases. CDR1 is SGHTA and CDR2 is FQGTGA in the germline V gene. With 6 bases clipped from V and 5 bases from J, the junction kept 12 bases outside the gene matches. The CDR3 spans 17 residues. The CDR3 region has the DNA TGTGCCAGCAGGCTTCCTGGAGCGGGAGGGGGTACCGGGGAGCTGTTTTTT. This codes for CASRLPGAGGGTGELFF.

This clone has just a few counts. V is TRBV6-5 and J is TRBJ1-1; D unclear. The CDR3 is 14 amino acids. The V end was cut by 7 bases, the J end by 3 bases, with 15 bases between. The germline V gene encodes CDR1 MNHEY and CDR2 SVGAGI. The CDR3 loop reads CASTLTQSHTEAFF. The DNA for the CDR3 is TGTGCCAGCACCCTGACACAGAGTCACACTGAAGCTTTCTTT.

The chain has TRBV29-1 and TRBJ2-7; 9 nucleotides agree with TRBD1. Germline V gives CDR1 SQVTM, CDR2 ANQGSEA. V was clipped by 7 bases and J by 4 bases; unmatched bases: 5. The CDR3 loop spans 12 amino acids. The CDR3 loop is CSAGQGWYEQYF. CDR3 sequence (DNA): TGCAGCGCCGGACAGGGGTGGTACGAGCAGTACTTC.